The clone carrying this T cell receptor beta chain was seen a few times. Antigen unknown. The DNA ends 3 residues before the CDR3 does, and the rest of the CDR3 is filled in from the germline J gene. Control and CVID samples contributed equal amounts of genomic DNA. Some clones are missing from TCRdb's copy, which holds only in-frame ones; the method was immunoSEQ multiplex PCR. Singletons are absent from the sample, which has some 50,000 clones. This sample is drawn from a study of T cell clonality in common variable immunodeficiency. Overall study results and limits: CVID patient heterogeneity limited repertoire-clinical complication correlations. In common variable immunodeficiency, TCR beta chains reportedly carried fewer deletions and N-nucleotide insertions. CVID subjects shared fewer TCRbeta clones than healthy controls did.

This CDR3 is 15 amino acids long. Germline CDR1 reads SGHNT; CDR2 reads YENEEA. V dropped 3 bases and J dropped 2 bases, with 13 bases sitting between them. The V call is TRBV11-3, the J call TRBJ2-5, with D perhaps matching TRBD2 (6 bases). Sequences were obtained from peripheral blood mononuclear cells. The sequence was collected from a person aged 18-69 years in good health. CDR3 protein: CASSLRGGAQETQYF. Partial CDR3 DNA: TGTGCCAGCAGCTTGCGGGGCGGGGCACAAGAGACC.